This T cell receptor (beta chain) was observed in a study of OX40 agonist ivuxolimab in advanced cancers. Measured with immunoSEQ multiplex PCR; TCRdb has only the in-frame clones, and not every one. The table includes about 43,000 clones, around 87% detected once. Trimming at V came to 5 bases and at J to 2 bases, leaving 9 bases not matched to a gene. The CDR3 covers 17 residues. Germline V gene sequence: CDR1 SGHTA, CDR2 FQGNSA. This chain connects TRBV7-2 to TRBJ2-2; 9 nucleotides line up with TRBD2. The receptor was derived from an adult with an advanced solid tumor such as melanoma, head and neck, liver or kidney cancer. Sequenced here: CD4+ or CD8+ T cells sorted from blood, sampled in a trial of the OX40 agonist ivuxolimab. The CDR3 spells CASSDPPSGTNTGELFF. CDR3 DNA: TGTGCCAGCAGCGACCCCCCTAGCGGGACCAACACCGGGGAGCTGTTTTTT.